The clone carrying this TCR beta chain was detected only a few times. This entry is derived from a study of regulatory T cells in long-lasting Graves disease. CDR3 regions were amplified by Arm-PCR using iRepertoire HTBI primers to build TCR beta libraries. Via MiXCR, TCRdb re-called the multiplex PCR reads, giving one row per CDR3 protein. This repertoire shows around 400,000 distinct CDR3 sequences, over 20% found once; its top ten account for roughly an eighth. Time point described: persistent/refractory GD, antithyroid drugs over 5 years with positive TRAb. From RNA extracted from PBMCs, the TCR library was made. The collection involved drawing around 8.5 milliliters of peripheral blood into EDTA tubes. Germline CDR1 reads SGHNT; CDR2 reads YYREEE (reference sequence). With V trimmed by 4 bases and J by 4 bases, 8 bases remained unmatched. CDR3 length: 15 residues.

Sequences were derived from peripheral blood mononuclear cells (PBMCs), sampled when the disease was refractory, from a patient treated with antithyroid drugs. The origin of this receptor is a female donor with Graves disease. This chain connects TRBV5-4 to TRBJ1-2; TRBD1 aligns across 9 bases. The DNA for the CDR3 is TGTGCCAGCAGCCCCCAACAGGGGGCTTCCTATGGCTACACCTTC. This translates into CASSPQQGASYGYTF.